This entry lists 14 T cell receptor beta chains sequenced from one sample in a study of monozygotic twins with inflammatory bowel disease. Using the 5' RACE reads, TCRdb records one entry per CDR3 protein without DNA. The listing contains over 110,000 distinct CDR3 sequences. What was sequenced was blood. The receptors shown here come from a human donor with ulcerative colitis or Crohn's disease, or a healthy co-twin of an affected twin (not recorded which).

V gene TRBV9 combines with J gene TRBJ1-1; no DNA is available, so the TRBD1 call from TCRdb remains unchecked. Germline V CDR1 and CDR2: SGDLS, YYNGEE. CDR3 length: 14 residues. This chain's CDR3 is CASSGLSGSPEAFF.

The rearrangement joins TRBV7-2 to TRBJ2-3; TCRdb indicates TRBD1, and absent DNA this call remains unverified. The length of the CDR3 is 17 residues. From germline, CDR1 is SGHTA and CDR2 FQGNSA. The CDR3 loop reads CASSLAGAGVRTDTQYF. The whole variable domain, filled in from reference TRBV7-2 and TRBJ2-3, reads GAGVSQSPSNKVTEKGKDVELRCDPISGHTALYWYRQSLGQGLEFLIYFQGNSAPDKSGLPSDRFSAERTGGSVSTLTIQRTQQEDSAVYLCASSLAGAGVRTDTQYFGPGTRLTVL.

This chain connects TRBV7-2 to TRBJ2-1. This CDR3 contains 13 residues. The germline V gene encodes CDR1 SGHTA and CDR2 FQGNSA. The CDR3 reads CASSLRPDNEQFF.

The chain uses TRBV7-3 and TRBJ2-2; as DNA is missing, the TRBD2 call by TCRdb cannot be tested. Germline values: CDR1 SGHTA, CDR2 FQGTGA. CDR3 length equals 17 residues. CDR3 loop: CASSPRWAGRDTGELFF.

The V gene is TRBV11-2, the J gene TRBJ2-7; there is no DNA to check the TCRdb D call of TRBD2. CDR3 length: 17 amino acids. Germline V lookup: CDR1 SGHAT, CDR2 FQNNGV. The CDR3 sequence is CASSLVGRLAGVYEQYF.

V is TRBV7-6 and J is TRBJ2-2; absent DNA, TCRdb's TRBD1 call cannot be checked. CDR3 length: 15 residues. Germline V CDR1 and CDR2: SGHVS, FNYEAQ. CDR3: CASSQGQGYTGELFF.

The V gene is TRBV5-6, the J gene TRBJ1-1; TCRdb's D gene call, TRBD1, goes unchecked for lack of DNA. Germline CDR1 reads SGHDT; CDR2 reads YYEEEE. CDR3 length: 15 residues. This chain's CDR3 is CASRRLTAVNTEAFF.

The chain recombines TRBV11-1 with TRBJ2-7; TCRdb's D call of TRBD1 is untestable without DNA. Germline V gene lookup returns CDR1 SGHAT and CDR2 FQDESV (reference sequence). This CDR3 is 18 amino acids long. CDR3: CASSYPIVRDSYAIEQYF. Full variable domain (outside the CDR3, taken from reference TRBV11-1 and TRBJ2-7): EAEVAQSPRYKITEKSQAVAFWCDPISGHATLYWYRQILGQGPELLVQFQDESVVDDSQLPKDRFSAERLKGVDSTLKIQPAELGDSAMYLCASSYPIVRDSYAIEQYFGPGTRLTVT.

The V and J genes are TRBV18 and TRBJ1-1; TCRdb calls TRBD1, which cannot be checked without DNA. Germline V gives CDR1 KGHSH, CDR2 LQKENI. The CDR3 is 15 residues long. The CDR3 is CASSPGGRANTEAFF.

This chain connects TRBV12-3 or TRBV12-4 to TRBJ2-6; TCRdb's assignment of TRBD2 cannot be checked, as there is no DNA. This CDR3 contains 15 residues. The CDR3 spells CASSPGLAGANVLTF.

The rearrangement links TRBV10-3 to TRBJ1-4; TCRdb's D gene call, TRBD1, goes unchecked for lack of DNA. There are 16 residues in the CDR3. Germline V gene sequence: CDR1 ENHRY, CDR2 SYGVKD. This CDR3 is CAISDPDRGGSEKLFF.

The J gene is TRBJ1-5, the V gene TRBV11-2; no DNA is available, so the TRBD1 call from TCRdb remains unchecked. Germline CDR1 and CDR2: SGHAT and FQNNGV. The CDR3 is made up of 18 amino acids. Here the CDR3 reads CASSLGGGTGRINQPQHF.

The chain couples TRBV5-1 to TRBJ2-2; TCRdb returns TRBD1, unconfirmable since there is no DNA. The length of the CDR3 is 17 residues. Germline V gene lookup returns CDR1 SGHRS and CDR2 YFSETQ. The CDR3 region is CASSRSGRGGETGELFF.

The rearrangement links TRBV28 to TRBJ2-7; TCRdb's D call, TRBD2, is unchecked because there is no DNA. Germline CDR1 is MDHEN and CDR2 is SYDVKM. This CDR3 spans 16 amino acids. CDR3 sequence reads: CASSWGAGGISYEQYF.